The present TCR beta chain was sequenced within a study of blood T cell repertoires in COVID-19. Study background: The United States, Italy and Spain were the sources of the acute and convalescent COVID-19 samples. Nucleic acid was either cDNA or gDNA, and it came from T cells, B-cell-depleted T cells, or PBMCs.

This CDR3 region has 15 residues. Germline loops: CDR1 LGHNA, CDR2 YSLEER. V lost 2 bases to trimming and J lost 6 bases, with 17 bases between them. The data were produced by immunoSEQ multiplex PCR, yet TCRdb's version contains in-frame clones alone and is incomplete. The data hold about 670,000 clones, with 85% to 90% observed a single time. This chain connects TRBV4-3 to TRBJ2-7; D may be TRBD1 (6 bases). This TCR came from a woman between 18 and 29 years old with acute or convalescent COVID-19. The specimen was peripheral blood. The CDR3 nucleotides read TGCGCCAGCAGCCAAACTTTACAGGGACCGGGCGAGCAGTACTTC. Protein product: CASSQTLQGPGEQYF.